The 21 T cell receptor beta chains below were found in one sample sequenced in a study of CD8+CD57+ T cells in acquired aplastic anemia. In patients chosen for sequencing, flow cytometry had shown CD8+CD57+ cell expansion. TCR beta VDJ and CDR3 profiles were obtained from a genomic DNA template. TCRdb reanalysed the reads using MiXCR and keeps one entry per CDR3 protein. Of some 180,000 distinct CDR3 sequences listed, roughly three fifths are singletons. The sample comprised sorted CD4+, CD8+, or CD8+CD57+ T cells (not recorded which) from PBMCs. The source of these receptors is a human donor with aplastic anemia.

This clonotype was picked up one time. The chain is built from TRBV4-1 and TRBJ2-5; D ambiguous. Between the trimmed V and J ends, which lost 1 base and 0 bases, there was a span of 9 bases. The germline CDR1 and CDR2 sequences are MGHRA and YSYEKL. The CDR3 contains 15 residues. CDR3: CASSQAGLYQETQYF. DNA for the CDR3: TGCGCCAGCAGCCAAGCGGGTCTGTACCAAGAGACCCAGTACTTC.

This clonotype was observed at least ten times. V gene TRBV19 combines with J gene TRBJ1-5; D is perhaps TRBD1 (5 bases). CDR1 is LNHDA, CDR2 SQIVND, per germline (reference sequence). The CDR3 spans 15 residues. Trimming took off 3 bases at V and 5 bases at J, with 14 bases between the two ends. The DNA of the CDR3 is TGTGCCAGTAGTATGGGGGTGGGGGTCGATCAGCCCCAGCATTTT. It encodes CASSMGVGVDQPQHF.

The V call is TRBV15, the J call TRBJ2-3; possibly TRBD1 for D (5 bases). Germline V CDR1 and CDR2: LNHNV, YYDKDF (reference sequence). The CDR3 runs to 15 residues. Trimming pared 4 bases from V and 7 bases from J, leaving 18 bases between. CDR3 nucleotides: TGTGCCACCAGCACAGGGCAGGAAGGTTTGAATACGCAGTATTTT. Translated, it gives CATSTGQEGLNTQYF.

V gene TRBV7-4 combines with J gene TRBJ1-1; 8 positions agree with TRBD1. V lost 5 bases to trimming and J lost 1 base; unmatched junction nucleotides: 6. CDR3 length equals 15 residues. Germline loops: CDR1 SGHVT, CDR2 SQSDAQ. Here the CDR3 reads CASSLGQGPNTEAFF. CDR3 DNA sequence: TGTGCCAGCAGCCTAGGACAGGGCCCGAACACTGAAGCTTTCTTT.

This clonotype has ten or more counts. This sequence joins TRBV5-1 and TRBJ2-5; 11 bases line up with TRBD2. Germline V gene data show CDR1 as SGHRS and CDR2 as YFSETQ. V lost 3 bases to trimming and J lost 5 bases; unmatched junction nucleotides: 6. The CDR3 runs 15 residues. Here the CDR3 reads CASSSSGGFRETQYF. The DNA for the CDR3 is TGCGCCAGCAGCTCTAGCGGGGGGTTCCGGGAGACCCAGTACTTC. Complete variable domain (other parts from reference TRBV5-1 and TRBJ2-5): KAGVTQTPRYLIKTRGQQVTLSCSPISGHRSVSWYQQTPGQGLQFLFEYFSETQRNKGNFPGRFSGRQFSNSRSEMNVSTLELGDSALYLCASSSSGGFRETQYFGPGTRLLVL.

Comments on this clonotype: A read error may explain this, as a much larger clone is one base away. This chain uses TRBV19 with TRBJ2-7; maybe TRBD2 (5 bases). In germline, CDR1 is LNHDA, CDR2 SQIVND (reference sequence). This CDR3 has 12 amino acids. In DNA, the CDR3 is TGTGCCAGTAGTATAGGGACTCTCGAGCGGTACTTC. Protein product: CASSIGTLERYF. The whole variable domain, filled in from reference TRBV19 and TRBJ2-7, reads DGGITQSPKYLFRKEGQNVTLSCEQNLNHDAMYWYRQDPGQGLRLIYYSQIVNDFQKGDIAEGYSVSREKKESFPLTVTSAQKNPTAFYLCASSIGTLERYFGPGTRLTVT.

The CDR3 is CASIRLSPTTGELFF. DNA for the CDR3: TGTGCCAGCATTAGGCTCAGCCCGACCACCGGGGAGCTGTTTTTT. The rearrangement uses TRBV2 and TRBJ2-2; D not certain. Trimming removed 7 bases at V and 4 bases at J, with 16 bases between. Germline CDR1 is SNHLY and CDR2 is FYNNEI. CDR3 length: 15 residues. The complete variable domain, with remaining parts taken from reference TRBV2 and TRBJ2-2, reads EPEVTQTPSHQVTQMGQEVILRCVPISNHLYFYWYRQILGQKVEFLVSFYNNEISEKSEIFDDQFSVERPDGSNFTLKIRSTKLEDSAMYFCASIRLSPTTGELFFGEGSRLTVL.

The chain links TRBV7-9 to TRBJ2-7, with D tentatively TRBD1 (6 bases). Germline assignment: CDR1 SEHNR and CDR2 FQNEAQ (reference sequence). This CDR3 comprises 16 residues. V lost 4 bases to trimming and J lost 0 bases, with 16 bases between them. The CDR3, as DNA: TGTGCCAGCAGCTCTCAGACAGGCGCTAGCTCCTACGAGCAGTACTTC. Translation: CASSSQTGASSYEQYF.

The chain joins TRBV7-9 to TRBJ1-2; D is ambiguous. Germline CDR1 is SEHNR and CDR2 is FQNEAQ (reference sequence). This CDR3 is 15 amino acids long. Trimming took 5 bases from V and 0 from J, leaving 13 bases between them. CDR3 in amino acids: CASSETGSSNYGYTF. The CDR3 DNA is TGTGCCAGCAGCGAAACGGGGAGCTCTAACTATGGCTACACCTTC. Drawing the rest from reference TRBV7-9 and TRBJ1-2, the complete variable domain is DTGVSQNPRHKITKRGQNVTFRCDPISEHNRLYWYRQTLGQGPEFLTYFQNEAQLEKSRLLSDRFSAERPKGSFSTLEIQRTEQGDSAMYLCASSETGSSNYGYTFGSGTRLTVV.

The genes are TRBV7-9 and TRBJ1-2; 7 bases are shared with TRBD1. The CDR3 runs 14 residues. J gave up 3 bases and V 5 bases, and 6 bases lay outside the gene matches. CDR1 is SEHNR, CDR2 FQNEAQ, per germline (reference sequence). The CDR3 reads CASSPGGTYYGYTF. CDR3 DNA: TGTGCCAGCAGCCCAGGGGGTACTTACTATGGCTACACCTTC.

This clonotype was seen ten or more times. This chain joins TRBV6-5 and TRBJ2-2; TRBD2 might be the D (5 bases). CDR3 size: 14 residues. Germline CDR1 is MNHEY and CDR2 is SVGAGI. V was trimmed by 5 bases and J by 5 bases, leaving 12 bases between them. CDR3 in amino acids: CASSTGRETGELFF. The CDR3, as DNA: TGTGCCAGCAGTACCGGACGGGAAACCGGGGAGCTGTTTTTT.

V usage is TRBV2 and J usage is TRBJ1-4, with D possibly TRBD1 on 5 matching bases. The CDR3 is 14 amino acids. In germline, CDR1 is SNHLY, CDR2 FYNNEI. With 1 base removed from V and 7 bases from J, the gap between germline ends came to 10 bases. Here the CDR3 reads CASSEGGALEKLFF. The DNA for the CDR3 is TGTGCCAGCAGTGAAGGTGGGGCCCTTGAAAAACTGTTTTTT.

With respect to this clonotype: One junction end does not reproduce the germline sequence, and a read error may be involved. The CDR3 region has the DNA TGTGCCAGCAGTTTTACCTTTACGGGACCTCAAGGCAGGGAGCAGTACTTC. Its translation: CASSFTFTGPQGREQYF. J is TRBJ2-7 and V is TRBV10-3; D is possibly TRBD1 or TRBD2 (5 bases each). The germline V gene encodes CDR1 ENHRY and CDR2 SYGVKD. CDR3 length equals 17 residues.

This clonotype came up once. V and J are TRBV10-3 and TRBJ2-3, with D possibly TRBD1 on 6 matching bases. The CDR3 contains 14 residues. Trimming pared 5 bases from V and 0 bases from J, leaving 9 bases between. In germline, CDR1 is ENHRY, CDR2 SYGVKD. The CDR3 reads CAISTGTSTDTQYF. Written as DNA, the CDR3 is TGTGCCATCAGTACAGGGACAAGCACAGATACGCAGTATTTT.

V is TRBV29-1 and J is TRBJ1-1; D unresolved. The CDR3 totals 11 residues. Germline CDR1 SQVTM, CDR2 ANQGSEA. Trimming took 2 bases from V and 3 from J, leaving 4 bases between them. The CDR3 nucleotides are TGCAGCGTTGAAAACCACACTGAAGCTTTCTTT. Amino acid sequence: CSVENHTEAFF.

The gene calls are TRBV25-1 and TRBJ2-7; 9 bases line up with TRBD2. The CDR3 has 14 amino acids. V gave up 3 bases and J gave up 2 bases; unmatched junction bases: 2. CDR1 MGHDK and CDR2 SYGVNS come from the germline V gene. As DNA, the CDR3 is TGTGCCAGCAGTGATCTAGCGGGGCCCTACGAGCAGTACTTC. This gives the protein CASSDLAGPYEQYF.

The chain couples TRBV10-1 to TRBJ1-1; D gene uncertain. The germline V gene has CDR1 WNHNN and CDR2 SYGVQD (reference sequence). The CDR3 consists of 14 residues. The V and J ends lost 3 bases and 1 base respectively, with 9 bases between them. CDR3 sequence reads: CASSDGPQNTEAFF. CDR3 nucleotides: TGCGCCAGCAGTGATGGTCCGCAGAACACTGAAGCTTTCTTT.

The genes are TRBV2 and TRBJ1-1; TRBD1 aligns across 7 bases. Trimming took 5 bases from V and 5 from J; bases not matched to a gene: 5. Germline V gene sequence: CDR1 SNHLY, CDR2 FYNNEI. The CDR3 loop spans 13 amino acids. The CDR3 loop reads CASSRGRQTEAFF. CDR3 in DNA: TGTGCCAGCAGTAGGGGGCGGCAGACTGAAGCTTTCTTT. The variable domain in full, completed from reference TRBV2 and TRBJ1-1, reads EPEVTQTPSHQVTQMGQEVILRCVPISNHLYFYWYRQILGQKVEFLVSFYNNEISEKSEIFDDQFSVERPDGSNFTLKIRSTKLEDSAMYFCASSRGRQTEAFFGQGTRLTVV.

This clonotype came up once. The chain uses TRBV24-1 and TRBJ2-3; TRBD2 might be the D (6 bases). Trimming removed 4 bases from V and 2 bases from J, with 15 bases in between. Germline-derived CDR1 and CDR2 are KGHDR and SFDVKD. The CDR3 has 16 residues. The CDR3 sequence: CATSDPRDWVTDTQYF. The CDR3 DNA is TGTGCCACCAGTGACCCCCGGGACTGGGTCACAGATACGCAGTATTTT.

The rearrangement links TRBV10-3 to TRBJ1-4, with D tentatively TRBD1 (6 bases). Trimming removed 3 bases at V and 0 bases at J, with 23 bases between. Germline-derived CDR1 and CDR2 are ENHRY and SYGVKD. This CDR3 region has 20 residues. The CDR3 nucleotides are TGTGCCATCAGTGACTCGGGGTCGTATAACAGGGCCTCAACTAATGAAAAACTGTTTTTT. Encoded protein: CAISDSGSYNRASTNEKLFF.

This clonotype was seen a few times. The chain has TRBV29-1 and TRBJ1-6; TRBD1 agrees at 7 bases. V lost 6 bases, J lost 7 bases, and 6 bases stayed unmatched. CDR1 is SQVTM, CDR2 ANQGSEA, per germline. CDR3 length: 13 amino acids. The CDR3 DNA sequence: TGCAGCGTCACGACAGGGACGAATTCACCCCTCCACTTT. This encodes CSVTTGTNSPLHF.